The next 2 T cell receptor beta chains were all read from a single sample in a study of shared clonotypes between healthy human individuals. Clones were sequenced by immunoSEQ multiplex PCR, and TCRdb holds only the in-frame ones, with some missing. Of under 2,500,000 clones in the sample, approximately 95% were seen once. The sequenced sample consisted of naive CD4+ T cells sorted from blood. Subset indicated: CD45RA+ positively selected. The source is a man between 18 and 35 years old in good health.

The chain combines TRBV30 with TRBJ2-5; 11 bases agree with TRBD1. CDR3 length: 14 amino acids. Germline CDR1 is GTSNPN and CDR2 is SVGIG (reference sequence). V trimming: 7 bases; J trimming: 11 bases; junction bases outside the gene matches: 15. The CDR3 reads CASHWTGGFPGQYF. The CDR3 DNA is TGTGCCTCACATTGGACAGGGGGCTTCCCAGGGCAGTACTTC.

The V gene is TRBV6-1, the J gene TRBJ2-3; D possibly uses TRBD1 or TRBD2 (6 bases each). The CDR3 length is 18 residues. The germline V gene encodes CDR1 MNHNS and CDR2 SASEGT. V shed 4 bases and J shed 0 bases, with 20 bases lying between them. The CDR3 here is CASSVPGGLEGSTDTQYF. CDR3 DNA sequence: TGTGCCAGCAGTGTCCCCGGGGGCTTGGAGGGTAGCACAGATACGCAGTATTTT.